The 15 T cell receptor beta chains below all came from one sample that was sequenced in a study of shared clonotypes between healthy human individuals. Assay used: immunoSEQ multiplex PCR; TCRdb lists only in-frame clones, some missing. This sample has 2 million to 2.5 million clones, with around 95% found just once. Material: naive CD4+ T cells sorted from blood. The subset denotes: CD45RA+ positively selected. The receptors derive from a man between 18 and 35 years old in good health.

The V and J genes are TRBV5-1 and TRBJ2-2, with TRBD2 matching 8 bases. This CDR3 contains 15 residues. Trimming removed 5 bases from V and 6 bases from J; junction bases left unmatched: 9. CDR1 and CDR2 (germline): SGHRS, YFSETQ. The CDR3 nucleotides are TGCGCCAGCAGGGCCACTAGCGGTAACCCCGGGGAGCTGTTTTTT. It is translated as CASRATSGNPGELFF.

This chain joins TRBV5-5 and TRBJ2-5; possibly TRBD1 for D (6 bases). CDR1 is SGHKS and CDR2 is YYEKEE in the germline V gene (reference sequence). The CDR3 is 14 residues long. The ends were cut back, 3 bases at V and 5 bases at J, with 14 bases in the middle. CDR3 DNA: TGTGCCAGCAGCTGGGGGACATTGTTTGAGACCCAGTACTTC. Translation: CASSWGTLFETQYF.

The chain employs TRBV30 and TRBJ1-2; TRBD1 aligns across 12 bases. Germline trimming cut 5 bases from V and 4 bases from J; bases unmatched to any gene: 11. In germline, CDR1 is GTSNPN, CDR2 SVGIG (reference sequence). CDR3 size: 16 residues. The CDR3 loop is CAWVRDRGRIGYGYTF. CDR3 nucleotides: TGTGCCTGGGTCCGGGACAGGGGGCGAATTGGCTATGGCTACACCTTC.

The chain recombines TRBV2 with TRBJ1-2; D is perhaps TRBD1 (5 bases). The CDR3 is 13 residues long. Trimming removed 6 bases from V and 8 bases from J, with 16 bases in between. From germline, CDR1 is SNHLY and CDR2 FYNNEI. The CDR3 DNA is TGTGCCAGCAGACCAACAGGCCCTGTAGGCTACACCTTC. Translating it yields CASRPTGPVGYTF.

The chain combines TRBV10-3 with TRBJ2-1; no clear D. Germline loops: CDR1 ENHRY, CDR2 SYGVKD. Deletions cut 4 bases from V and 6 bases from J, with 7 bases between. The CDR3 contains 12 residues. The CDR3 sequence: CAISGDPNEQFF. The CDR3 DNA reads TGTGCCATCAGTGGCGACCCCAATGAGCAGTTCTTC.

Comments on this clone: This same CDR3 is encoded by further DNA sequences in the sample. The V call is TRBV9, the J call TRBJ1-2; D gene uncertain. Per the germline V gene, CDR1 is SGDLS and CDR2 is YYNGEE. The CDR3 contains 12 residues. V was trimmed by 2 bases and J by 2 bases, leaving 4 bases between them. For the CDR3, the DNA is TGTGCCAGCAGCGTGGGCAACTATGGCTACACCTTC. As protein: CASSVGNYGYTF.

This chain connects TRBV5-4 to TRBJ1-2, with TRBD1 matching over 8 bases. With 4 bases clipped from V and 2 bases from J, the junction kept 10 bases outside the gene matches. CDR1 SGHNT and CDR2 YYREEE come from the germline V gene (reference sequence). This CDR3 contains 16 residues. The chain's CDR3 is CASSPTGQGLNYGYTF. The CDR3 region has the DNA TGTGCCAGCAGCCCCACTGGACAGGGTTTGAACTATGGCTACACCTTC.

The J gene is TRBJ2-5, the V gene TRBV5-1; TRBD2 might be the D (5 bases). The CDR3 loop spans 15 amino acids. Germline loops: CDR1 SGHRS, CDR2 YFSETQ. Deletions cut 0 bases from V and 4 bases from J, with 13 bases between. The CDR3 DNA reads TGCGCCAGCAGCTTGGAACCGGGGAGCGGAGAGACCCAGTACTTC. Protein: CASSLEPGSGETQYF.

CDR3 nucleotides: TGTGCCAGCAATCCGACAGGCCTCACTGAAGCTTTCTTT. Residues: CASNPTGLTEAFF. The chain is built from TRBV2 and TRBJ1-1; D might be TRBD1 (6 bases). CDR1 is SNHLY, CDR2 FYNNEI, per germline. The ends were cut back, 7 bases at V and 4 bases at J, with 13 bases in the middle. This CDR3 has 13 residues.

In its sample, this clone was seen once. The chain carries TRBV5-4 and TRBJ1-6; tentatively, D is TRBD1 (5 bases). Between the trimmed V and J ends, which lost 1 base and 7 bases, there was a span of 12 bases. CDR3 length equals 15 residues. Germline-derived CDR1 and CDR2 are SGHNT and YYREEE (reference sequence). In DNA, the CDR3 is TGTGCCAGCAGCTTGTCAGGGTCCGCCAATTCACCCCTCCACTTT. Translated: CASSLSGSANSPLHF.

This sequence joins TRBV11-1 and TRBJ2-6, with a tentative D call TRBD2 (5 bases). The V end lost 3 bases, the J end lost 0 bases, and 9 bases lay between the germline ends. The germline V gene has CDR1 SGHAT and CDR2 FQDESV (reference sequence). The CDR3 length is 16 residues. The CDR3 protein is CASSLEALSGANVLTF. The CDR3 DNA follows: TGTGCCAGCAGCTTGGAGGCTCTCTCTGGGGCCAACGTCCTGACTTTC.

The chain carries TRBV4-3 and TRBJ2-1, with 9 bases that match TRBD2. The V segment lost 4 bases and the J segment 7 bases; nucleotides outside the gene matches: 5. The CDR3 runs 14 residues. Germline CDR1 LGHNA, CDR2 YSLEER. CDR3 DNA sequence: TGCGCCAGCAGCCCCGGACTAGCGAGTAATGAGCAGTTCTTC. This sequence encodes CASSPGLASNEQFF.

This sequence joins TRBV6-5 and TRBJ1-6, with a possible D match to TRBD1 (5 bases). CDR3 length: 15 residues. Germline V gene lookup returns CDR1 MNHEY and CDR2 SVGAGI. With 4 bases removed from V and 8 bases from J, the gap between germline ends came to 15 bases. The DNA for the CDR3 is TGTGCCAGCAGTTGGGCCTACTCGGGGGATTCACCCCTCCACTTT. The encoded protein is CASSWAYSGDSPLHF.

The chain is built from TRBV11-1 and TRBJ2-5; 9 bases are a match to TRBD1. This CDR3 is built from 17 residues. Trimming at V came to 2 bases and at J to 5 bases, leaving 12 bases not matched to a gene. Germline V CDR1 and CDR2: SGHAT, FQDESV (reference sequence). The CDR3 nucleotides are TGTGCCAGCAGCTTACTAACAGGGGGCTCTTGGGTGGAGACCCAGTACTTC. This codes for CASSLLTGGSWVETQYF. Full variable domain (missing parts from reference TRBV11-1 and TRBJ2-5): EAEVAQSPRYKITEKSQAVAFWCDPISGHATLYWYRQILGQGPELLVQFQDESVVDDSQLPKDRFSAERLKGVDSTLKIQPAELGDSAMYLCASSLLTGGSWVETQYFGPGTRLLVL.

The CDR3 bases are TGTGCCAGCAGTTTTACCCGGGGCCCTTCGGAAGGGGCTTTCTTT. It specifies CASSFTRGPSEGAFF. The chain combines TRBV6-5 with TRBJ1-1; tentative D call: TRBD1 (5 bases). This CDR3 has 15 amino acids. Trimming removed 4 bases at V and 11 bases at J, with 23 bases between. Germline CDR1 MNHEY, CDR2 SVGAGI.